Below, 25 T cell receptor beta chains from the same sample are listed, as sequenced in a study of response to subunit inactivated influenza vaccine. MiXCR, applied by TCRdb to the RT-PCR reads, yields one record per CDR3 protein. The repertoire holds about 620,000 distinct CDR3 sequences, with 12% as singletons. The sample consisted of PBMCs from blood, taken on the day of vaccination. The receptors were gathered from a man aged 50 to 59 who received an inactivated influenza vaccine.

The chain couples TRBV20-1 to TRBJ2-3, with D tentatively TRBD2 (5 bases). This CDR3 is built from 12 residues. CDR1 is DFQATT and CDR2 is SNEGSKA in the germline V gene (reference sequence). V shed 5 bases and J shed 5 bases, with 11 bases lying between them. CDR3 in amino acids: CSASSGIDTQYF. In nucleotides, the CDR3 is TGCAGTGCTTCCTCCGGGATAGATACGCAGTATTTT.

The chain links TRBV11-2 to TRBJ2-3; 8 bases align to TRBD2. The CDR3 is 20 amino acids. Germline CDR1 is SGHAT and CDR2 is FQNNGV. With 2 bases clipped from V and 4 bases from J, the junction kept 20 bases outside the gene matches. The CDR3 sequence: CASSLFLLAERSVNSDTQYF. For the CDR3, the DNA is TGTGCCAGCAGCTTATTTCTACTAGCGGAACGGAGCGTTAATTCAGATACGCAGTATTTT.

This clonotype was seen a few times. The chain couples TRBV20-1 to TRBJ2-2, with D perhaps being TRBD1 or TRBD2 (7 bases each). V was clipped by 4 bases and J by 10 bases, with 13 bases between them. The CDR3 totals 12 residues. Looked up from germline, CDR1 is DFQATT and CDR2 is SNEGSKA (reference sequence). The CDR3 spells CSATGGVAELFF. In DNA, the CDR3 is TGCAGTGCTACAGGGGGGGTTGCGGAGCTGTTTTTT.

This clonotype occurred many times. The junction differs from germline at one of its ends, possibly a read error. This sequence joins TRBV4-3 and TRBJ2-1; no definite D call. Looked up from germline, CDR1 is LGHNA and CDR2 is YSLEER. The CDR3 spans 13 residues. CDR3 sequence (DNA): TGTGCCAGCAGCCAAGTAGGGTACAATGAGCAGTTCTTC. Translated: CASSQVGYNEQFF.

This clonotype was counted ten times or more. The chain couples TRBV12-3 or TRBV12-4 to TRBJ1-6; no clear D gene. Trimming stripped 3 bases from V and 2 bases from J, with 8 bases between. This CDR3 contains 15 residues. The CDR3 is CASSFGGAYNSPLHF. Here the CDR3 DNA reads TGTGCCAGCAGTTTTGGTGGCGCCTATAATTCACCCCTCCACTTT.

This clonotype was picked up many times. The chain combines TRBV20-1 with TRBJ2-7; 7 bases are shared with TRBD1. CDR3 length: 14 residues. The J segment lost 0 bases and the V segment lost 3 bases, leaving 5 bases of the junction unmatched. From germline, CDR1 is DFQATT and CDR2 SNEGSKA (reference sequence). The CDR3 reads CSASPGTVSYEQYF. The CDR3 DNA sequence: TGCAGTGCTAGCCCCGGGACAGTCTCCTACGAGCAGTACTTC.

CDR3 amino acids: CASSLRTGVRRDTQYF. The CDR3 DNA reads as TGTGCCAGCAGCTTAAGGACAGGGGTCAGGAGAGATACGCAGTATTTT. The rearrangement joins TRBV13 to TRBJ2-3, with 9 positions matching TRBD1. The CDR3 is 16 residues long. The germline V gene encodes CDR1 PRHDT and CDR2 FYEKMQ (reference sequence). V was pared by 2 bases and J by 5 bases, with 8 bases of the junction left unmatched.

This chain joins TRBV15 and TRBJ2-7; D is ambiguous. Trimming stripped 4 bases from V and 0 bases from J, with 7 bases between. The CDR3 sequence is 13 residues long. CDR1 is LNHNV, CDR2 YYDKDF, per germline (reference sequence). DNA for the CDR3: TGTGCCACCAGCATTCTGAGCTCCTACGAGCAGTACTTC. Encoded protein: CATSILSSYEQYF. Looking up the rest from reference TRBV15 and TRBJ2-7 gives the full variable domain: DAMVIQNPRYQVTQFGKPVTLSCSQTLNHNVMYWYQQKSSQAPKLLFHYYDKDFNNEADTPDNFQSRRPNTSFCFLDIRSPGLGDTAMYLCATSILSSYEQYFGPGTRLTVT.

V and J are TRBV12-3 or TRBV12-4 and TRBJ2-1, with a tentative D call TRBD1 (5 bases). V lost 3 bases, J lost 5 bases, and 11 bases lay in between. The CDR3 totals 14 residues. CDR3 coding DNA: TGTGCCAGCAGTTTGGGGCAGGGTGACAATGAGCAGTTCTTC. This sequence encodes CASSLGQGDNEQFF.

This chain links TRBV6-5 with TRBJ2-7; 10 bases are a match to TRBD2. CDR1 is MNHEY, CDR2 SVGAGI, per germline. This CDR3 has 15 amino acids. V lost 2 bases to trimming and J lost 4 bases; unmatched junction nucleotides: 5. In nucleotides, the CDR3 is TGTGCCAGCAGTTACGGGGTAGCGGGAGGTTACGAGCAGTACTTC. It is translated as CASSYGVAGGYEQYF.

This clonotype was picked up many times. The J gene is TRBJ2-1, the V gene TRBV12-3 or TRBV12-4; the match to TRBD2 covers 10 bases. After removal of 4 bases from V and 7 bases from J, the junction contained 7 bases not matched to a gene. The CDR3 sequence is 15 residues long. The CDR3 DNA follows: TGTGCCAGCAGTTCGGGGCTAGCGGGAGTTAATGAGCAGTTCTTC. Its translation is CASSSGLAGVNEQFF.

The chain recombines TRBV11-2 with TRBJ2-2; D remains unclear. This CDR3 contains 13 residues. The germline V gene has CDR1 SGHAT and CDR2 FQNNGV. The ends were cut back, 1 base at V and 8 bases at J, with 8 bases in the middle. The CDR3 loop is CASSLVVRGELFF. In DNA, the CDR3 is TGTGCCAGCAGCTTAGTAGTCCGAGGGGAGCTGTTTTTT.

Written as DNA, the CDR3 is TGTGCCAGCAGCCGAAGGGGGAACAGCCTCAATACGCAGTATTTT. Its translation is CASSRRGNSLNTQYF. The V gene is TRBV3-1, the J gene TRBJ2-3, with D perhaps matching TRBD1 (6 bases). Germline values: CDR1 LGHDT, CDR2 YNNKEL (reference sequence). V lost 4 bases, J lost 7 bases, and 18 bases lay in between. The CDR3 loop spans 15 amino acids.

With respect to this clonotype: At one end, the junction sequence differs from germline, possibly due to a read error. DNA for the CDR3: TGTGCCAGCAGCTTAGCGGGACAGGGGGTATCACTCTTC. It specifies CASSLAGQGVSLF. The V gene is TRBV7-2, the J gene TRBJ2-1; 11 nucleotides align to TRBD1. The CDR3 spans 13 residues. Germline lookup yields CDR1 SGHTA and CDR2 FQGNSA. The full variable domain, rest sourced from reference TRBV7-2 and TRBJ2-1, is GAGVSQSPSNKVTEKGKDVELRCDPISGHTALYWYRQSLGQGLEFLIYFQGNSAPDKSGLPSDRFSAERTGGSVSTLTIQRTQQEDSAVYLCASSLAGQGVSLFGPGTRLTVL.

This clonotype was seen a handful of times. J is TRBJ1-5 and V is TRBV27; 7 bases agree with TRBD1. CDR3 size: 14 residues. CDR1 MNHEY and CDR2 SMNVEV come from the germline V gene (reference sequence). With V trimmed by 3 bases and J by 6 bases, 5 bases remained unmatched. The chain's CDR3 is CASSFSRQGQPQHF. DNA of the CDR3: TGTGCCAGCAGTTTTTCGCGACAGGGTCAGCCCCAGCATTTT.

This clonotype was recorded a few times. The CDR3 DNA reads as TGCAGTGCTATTGGGCCCTCAAGCTCCTACGAGCAGTACTTC. Its translation is CSAIGPSSSYEQYF. The chain employs TRBV20-1 and TRBJ2-7; D gene unclear. CDR1 and CDR2 (germline): DFQATT, SNEGSKA (reference sequence). With 4 bases removed from V and 0 bases from J, the gap between germline ends came to 13 bases. The CDR3 is made up of 14 amino acids.

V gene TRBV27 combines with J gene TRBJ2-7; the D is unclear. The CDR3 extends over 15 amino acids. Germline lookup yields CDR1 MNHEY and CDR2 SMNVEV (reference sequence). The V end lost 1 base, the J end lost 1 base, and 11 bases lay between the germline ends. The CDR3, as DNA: TGTGCCAGCAGTTTATTCGCGGCAGGTTCCTACGAGCAGTACTTC. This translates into CASSLFAAGSYEQYF.

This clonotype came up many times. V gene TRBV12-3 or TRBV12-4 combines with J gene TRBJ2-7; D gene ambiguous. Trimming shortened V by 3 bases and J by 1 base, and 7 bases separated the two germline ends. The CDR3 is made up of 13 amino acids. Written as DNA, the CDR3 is TGTGCCAGCAGTTTCCGTCCGTCCTACGAGCAGTACTTC. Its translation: CASSFRPSYEQYF.

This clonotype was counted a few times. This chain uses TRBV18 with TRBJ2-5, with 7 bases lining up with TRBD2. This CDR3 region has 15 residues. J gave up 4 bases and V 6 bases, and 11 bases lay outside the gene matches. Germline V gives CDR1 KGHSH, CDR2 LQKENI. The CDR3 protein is CASSPTGRYRETQYF. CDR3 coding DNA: TGTGCCAGCTCCCCCACCGGGAGGTACCGAGAGACCCAGTACTTC.

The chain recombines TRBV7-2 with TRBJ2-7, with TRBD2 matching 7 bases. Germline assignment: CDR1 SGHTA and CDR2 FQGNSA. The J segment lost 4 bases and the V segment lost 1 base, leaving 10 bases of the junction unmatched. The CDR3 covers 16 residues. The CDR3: CASSLERASGFYEQYF. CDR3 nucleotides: TGTGCCAGCAGCTTAGAAAGGGCTAGCGGCTTTTACGAGCAGTACTTC.

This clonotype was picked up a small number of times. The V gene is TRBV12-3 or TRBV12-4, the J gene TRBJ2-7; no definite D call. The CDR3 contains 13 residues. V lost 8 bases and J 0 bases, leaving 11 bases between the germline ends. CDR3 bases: TGTGCCAGCGGATTCTATAGCTCCTACGAGCAGTACTTC. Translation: CASGFYSSYEQYF.

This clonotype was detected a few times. The CDR3 region is CASSPVRTGYFEKLFF. As DNA, the CDR3 is TGTGCCAGCTCACCCGTTCGGACAGGGTATTTCGAAAAACTGTTTTTT. V and J are TRBV18 and TRBJ1-4; 8 positions agree with TRBD1. CDR3 length equals 16 residues. CDR1 is KGHSH and CDR2 is LQKENI in the germline V gene. Trimming at V came to 3 bases and at J to 8 bases, leaving 11 bases not matched to a gene.

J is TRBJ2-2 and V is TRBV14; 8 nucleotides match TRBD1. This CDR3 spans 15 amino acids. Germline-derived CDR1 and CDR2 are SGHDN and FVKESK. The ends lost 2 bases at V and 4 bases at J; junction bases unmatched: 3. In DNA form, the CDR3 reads TGTGCCAGCAGCCAACCGACAGGGGCCACCGGGGAGCTGTTTTTT. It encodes CASSQPTGATGELFF.

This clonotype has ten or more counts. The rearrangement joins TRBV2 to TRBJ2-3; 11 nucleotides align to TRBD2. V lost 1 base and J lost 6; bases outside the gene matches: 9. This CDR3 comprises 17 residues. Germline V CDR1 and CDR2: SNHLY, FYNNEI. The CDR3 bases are TGTGCCAGCAGTGAAGTGAAGACTAGCGGGGAGGGGGATACGCAGTATTTT. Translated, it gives CASSEVKTSGEGDTQYF. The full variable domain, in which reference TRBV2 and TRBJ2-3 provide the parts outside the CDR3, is EPEVTQTPSHQVTQMGQEVILRCVPISNHLYFYWYRQILGQKVEFLVSFYNNEISEKSEIFDDQFSVERPDGSNFTLKIRSTKLEDSAMYFCASSEVKTSGEGDTQYFGPGTRLTVL.

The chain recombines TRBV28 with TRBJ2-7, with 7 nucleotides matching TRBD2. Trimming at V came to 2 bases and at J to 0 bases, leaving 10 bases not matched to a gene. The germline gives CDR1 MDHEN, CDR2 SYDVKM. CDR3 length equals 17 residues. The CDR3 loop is CASSLEDRRGSSYEQYF. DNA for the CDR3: TGTGCCAGCAGTTTAGAGGATCGGCGGGGGAGCTCCTACGAGCAGTACTTC. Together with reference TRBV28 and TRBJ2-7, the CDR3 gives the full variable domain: DVKVTQSSRYLVKRTGEKVFLECVQDMDHENMFWYRQDPGLGLRLIYFSYDVKMKEKGDIPEGYSVSREKKERFSLILESASTNQTSMYLCASSLEDRRGSSYEQYFGPGTRLTVT.